This T cell receptor (beta chain) emerged from a study of Ad26.COV2.S vaccination and SARS-CoV-2 variants. Overall study: Ad26.COV2.S given intramuscularly, once or twice 56 days apart. Overall study results and limits: People who got the vaccine had more spike-specific TCR breadth than people who got placebo.

The assay was immunoSEQ multiplex PCR, and TCRdb's table has in-frame clones only and misses some. The data contain hundreds of thousands of clones, more than 70% of them singletons. Treatment indicated: some 19 received Ad26.COV2.S at low or high dose, single or two shots; several received placebo; per-sample allocation not given. Following the first vaccine or placebo injection, samples were taken on day 63. Details on this clone: Its antigen is still unknown. Other DNA sequences from this sample encode an identical CDR3 as well.

Sequencing was performed on peripheral blood, taken in a trial of Ad26.COV2.S vaccine versus placebo. This clonotype originated in a person aged 18 to 59 who received the Ad26.COV2.S COVID-19 vaccine or a placebo.

CDR3 protein: CASSLDGNEQFF. The CDR3 bases are TGTGCCAGCAGCTTGGACGGGAATGAGCAGTTCTTC. V gene TRBV5-4 combines with J gene TRBJ2-1, with D unclear. V lost 0 bases and J lost 7, with 5 bases in between. CDR3 length: 12 amino acids. Germline loops: CDR1 SGHNT, CDR2 YYREEE (reference sequence).